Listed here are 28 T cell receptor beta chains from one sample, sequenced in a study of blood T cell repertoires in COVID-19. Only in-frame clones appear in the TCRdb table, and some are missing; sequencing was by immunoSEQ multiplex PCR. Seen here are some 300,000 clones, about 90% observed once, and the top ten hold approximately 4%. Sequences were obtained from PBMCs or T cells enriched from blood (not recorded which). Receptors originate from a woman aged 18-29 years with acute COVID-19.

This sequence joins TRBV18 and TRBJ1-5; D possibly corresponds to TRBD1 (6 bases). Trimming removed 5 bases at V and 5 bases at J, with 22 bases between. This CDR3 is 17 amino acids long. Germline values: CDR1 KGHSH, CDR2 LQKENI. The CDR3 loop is CASSSSQSDRTHQPQHF. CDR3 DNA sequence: TGTGCCAGCTCATCCTCACAGTCTGACAGGACTCATCAGCCCCAGCATTTT.

CDR3 bases: TGTGCCAGCAGCTTGGGTAGAGCCTCTGGAAACACCATATATTTT. As protein: CASSLGRASGNTIYF. The V and J genes are TRBV5-6 and TRBJ1-3; D is uncertain. This CDR3 region has 15 residues. Per germline, CDR1 SGHDT and CDR2 YYEEEE. The V end lost 0 bases, the J end lost 0 bases, and 7 bases lay between the germline ends.

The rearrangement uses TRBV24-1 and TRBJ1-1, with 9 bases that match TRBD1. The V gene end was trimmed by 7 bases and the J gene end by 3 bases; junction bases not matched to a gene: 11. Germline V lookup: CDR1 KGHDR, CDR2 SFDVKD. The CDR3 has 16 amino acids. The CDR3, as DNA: TGTGCCACCAGCGAGGGTCGGACAGGGGTCCACACTGAAGCTTTCTTT. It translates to CATSEGRTGVHTEAFF.

CDR3 loop: CASSFSRGQETQYF. Here the CDR3 DNA reads TGTGCCAGCAGCTTCAGCCGGGGACAAGAGACCCAGTACTTC. The chain carries TRBV11-3 and TRBJ2-5, with D perhaps TRBD2 (5 bases). This CDR3 has 14 residues. V was cut by 3 bases and J by 2 bases, with 10 bases left in between. Looked up from germline, CDR1 is SGHNT and CDR2 is YENEEA.

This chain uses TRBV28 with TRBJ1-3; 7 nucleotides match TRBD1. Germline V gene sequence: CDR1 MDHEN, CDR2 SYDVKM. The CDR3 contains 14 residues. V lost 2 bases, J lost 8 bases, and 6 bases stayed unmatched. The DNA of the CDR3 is TGTGCCAGCAGTTTACGACAGGGCGGGCACACCATATATTTT. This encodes CASSLRQGGHTIYF.

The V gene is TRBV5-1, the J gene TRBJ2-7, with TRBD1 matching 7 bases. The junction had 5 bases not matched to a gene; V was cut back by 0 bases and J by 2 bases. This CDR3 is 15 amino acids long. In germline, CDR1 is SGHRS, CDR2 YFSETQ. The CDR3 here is CASSLAPTGPYEQYF. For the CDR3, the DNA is TGCGCCAGCAGCTTGGCCCCGACAGGGCCCTACGAGCAGTACTTC.

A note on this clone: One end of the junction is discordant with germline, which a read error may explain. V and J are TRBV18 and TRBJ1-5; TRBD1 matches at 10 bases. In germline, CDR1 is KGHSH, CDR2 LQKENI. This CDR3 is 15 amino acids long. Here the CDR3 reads CASSPQTGGKQPQHF. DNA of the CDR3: TGTGCCAGCTCACCTCAGACAGGGGGCAAACAGCCCCAGCATTTT. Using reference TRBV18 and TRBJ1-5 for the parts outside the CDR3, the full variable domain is NAGVMQNPRHLVRRRGQEARLRCSPMKGHSHVYWYRQLPEEGLKFMVYLQKENIIDESGMPKERFSAEFPKEGPSILRIQQVVRGDSAAYFCASSPQTGGKQPQHFGDGTRLSIL.

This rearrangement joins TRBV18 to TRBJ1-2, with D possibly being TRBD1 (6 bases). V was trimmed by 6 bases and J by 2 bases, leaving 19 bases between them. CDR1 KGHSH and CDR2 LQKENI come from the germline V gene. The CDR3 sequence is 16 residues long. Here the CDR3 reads CASSYQTGLENYGYTF. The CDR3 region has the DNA TGTGCCAGCTCGTACCAAACAGGGCTTGAGAACTATGGCTACACCTTC.

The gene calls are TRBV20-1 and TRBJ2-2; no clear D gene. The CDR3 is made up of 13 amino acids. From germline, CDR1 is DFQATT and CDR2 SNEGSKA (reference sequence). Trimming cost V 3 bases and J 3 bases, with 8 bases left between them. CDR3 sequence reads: CSASSPHTGELFF. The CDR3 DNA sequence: TGCAGTGCTAGTAGCCCCCACACCGGGGAGCTGTTTTTT.

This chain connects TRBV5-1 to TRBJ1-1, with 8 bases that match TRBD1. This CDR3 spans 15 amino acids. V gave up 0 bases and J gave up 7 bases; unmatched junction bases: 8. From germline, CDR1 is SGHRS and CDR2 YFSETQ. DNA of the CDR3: TGCGCCAGCAGCTTGGAATGGGGGGACAGGAATGAAGCTTTCTTT. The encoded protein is CASSLEWGDRNEAFF.

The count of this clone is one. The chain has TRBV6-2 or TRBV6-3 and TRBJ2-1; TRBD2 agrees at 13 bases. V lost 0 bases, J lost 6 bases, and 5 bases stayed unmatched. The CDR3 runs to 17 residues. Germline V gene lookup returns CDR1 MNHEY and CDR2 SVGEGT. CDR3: CASSYSKLAGGRNEQFF. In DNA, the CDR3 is TGTGCCAGCAGTTACTCGAAACTAGCGGGAGGGCGCAATGAGCAGTTCTTC.

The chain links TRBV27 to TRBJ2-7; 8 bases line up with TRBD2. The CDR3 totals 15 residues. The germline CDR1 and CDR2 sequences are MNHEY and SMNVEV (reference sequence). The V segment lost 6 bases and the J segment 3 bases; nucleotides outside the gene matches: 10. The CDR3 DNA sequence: TGTGCCAGCAGCGACAGTTTAGCGGGAAACTACGAGCAGTACTTC. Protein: CASSDSLAGNYEQYF.

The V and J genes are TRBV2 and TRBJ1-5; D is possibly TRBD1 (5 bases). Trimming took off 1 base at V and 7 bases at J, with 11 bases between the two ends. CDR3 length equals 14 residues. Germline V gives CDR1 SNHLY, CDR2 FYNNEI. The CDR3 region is CASSEGGAGQPQHF. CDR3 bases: TGTGCCAGCAGTGAAGGGGGCGCTGGGCAGCCCCAGCATTTT.

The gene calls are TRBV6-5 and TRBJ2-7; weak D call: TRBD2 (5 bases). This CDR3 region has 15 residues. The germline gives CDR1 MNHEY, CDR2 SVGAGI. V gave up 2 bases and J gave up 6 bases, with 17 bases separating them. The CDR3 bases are TGTGCCAGCAGTTACACCCCCAGCTGGGGAGTCGAGCAGTACTTC. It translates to CASSYTPSWGVEQYF.

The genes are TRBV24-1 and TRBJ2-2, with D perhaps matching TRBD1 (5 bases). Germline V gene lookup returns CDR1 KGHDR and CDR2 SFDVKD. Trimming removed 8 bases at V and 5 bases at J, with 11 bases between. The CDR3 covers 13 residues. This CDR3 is CATMSTVTGELFF. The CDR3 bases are TGTGCCACCATGTCGACAGTAACCGGGGAGCTGTTTTTT.

CDR3 nucleotide sequence: TGTGCCAGCAGCCAAGGGGACGGGAGGGTCAGTGAAAAACTGTTTTTT. Protein product: CASSQGDGRVSEKLFF. The V call is TRBV3-1 (or the pseudogene TRBV3-2), the J call TRBJ1-4, with TRBD1 as a possible D gene (5 bases). The CDR3 contains 16 residues. Trimming stripped 1 base from V and 7 bases from J, with 16 bases between. The germline CDR1 and CDR2 sequences are LGHDT and YNNKEL (reference sequence).

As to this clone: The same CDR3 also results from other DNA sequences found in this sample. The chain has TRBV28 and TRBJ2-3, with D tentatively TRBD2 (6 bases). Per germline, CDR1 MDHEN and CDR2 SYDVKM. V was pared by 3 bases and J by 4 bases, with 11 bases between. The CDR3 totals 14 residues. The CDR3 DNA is TGTGCCAGCAGTTTTAGCGGAAGTGCAGATACGCAGTATTTT. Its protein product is CASSFSGSADTQYF.

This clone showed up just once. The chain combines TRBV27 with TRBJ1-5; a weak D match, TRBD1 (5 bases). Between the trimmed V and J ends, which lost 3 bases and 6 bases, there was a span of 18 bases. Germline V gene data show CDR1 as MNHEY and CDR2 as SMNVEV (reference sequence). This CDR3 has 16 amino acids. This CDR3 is CASSFSGIGPSQPQHF. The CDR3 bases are TGTGCCAGCAGTTTCTCAGGGATTGGGCCCAGTCAGCCCCAGCATTTT.

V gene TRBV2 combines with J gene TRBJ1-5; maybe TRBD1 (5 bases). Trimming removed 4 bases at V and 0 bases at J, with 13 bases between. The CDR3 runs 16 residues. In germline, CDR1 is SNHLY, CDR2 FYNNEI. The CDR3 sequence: CASSVMGGGSNQPQHF. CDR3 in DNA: TGTGCCAGCAGTGTTATGGGGGGGGGTAGCAATCAGCCCCAGCATTTT.

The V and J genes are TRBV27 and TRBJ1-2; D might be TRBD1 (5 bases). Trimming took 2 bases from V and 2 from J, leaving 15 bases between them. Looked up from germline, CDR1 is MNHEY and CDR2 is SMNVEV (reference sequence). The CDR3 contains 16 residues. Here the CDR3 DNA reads TGTGCCAGCAGTTTAATGTTGGCAGGGCTAAACTATGGCTACACCTTC. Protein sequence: CASSLMLAGLNYGYTF.

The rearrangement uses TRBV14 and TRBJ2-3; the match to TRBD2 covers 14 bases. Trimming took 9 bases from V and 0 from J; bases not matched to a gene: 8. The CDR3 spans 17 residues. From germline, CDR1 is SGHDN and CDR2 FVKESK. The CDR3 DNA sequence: TGTGCCAGTACCGGGACTAGCGGGAGTTGGAGCACAGATACGCAGTATTTT. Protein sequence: CASTGTSGSWSTDTQYF. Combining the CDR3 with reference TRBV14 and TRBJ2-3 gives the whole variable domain EAGVTQFPSHSVIEKGQTVTLRCDPISGHDNLYWYRRVMGKEIKFLLHFVKESKQDESGMPNNRFLAERTGGTYSTLKVQPAELEDSGVYFCASTGTSGSWSTDTQYFGPGTRLTVL.

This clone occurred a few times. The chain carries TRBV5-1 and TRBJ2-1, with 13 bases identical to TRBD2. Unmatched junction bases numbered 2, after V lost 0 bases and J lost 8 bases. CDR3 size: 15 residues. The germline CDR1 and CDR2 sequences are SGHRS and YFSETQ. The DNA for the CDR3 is TGCGCCAGCAGCTTGGGACTAGCGGGAGGAGATGAGCAGTTCTTC. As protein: CASSLGLAGGDEQFF.

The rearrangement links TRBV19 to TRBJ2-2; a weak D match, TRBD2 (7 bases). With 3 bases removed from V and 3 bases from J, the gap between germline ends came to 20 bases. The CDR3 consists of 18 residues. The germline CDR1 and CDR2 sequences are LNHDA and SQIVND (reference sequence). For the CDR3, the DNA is TGTGCCAGTAGTATTCGTCTAGGGGGGAGGGCTCACACCGGGGAGCTGTTTTTT. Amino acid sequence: CASSIRLGGRAHTGELFF.

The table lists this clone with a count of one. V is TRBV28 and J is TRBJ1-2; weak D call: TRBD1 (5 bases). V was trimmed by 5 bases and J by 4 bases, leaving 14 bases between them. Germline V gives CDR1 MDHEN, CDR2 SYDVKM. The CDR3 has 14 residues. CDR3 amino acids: CASSPQGWGYGYTF. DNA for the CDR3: TGTGCCAGCAGTCCTCAGGGATGGGGCTATGGCTACACCTTC.

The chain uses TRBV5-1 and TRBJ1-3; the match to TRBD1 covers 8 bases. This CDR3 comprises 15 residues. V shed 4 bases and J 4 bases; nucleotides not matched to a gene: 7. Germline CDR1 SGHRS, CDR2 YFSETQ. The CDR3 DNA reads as TGCGCCAGCAGCAAGGACAGGGTTTCGGGAAACACCATATATTTT. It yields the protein CASSKDRVSGNTIYF.

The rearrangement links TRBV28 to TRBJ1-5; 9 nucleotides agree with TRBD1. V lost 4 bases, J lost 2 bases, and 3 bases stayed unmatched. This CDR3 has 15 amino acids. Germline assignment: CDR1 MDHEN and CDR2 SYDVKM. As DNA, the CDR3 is TGTGCCAGCAGTTCCCGGGACAGGGGCAATCAGCCCCAGCATTTT. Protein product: CASSSRDRGNQPQHF. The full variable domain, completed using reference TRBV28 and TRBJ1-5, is DVKVTQSSRYLVKRTGEKVFLECVQDMDHENMFWYRQDPGLGLRLIYFSYDVKMKEKGDIPEGYSVSREKKERFSLILESASTNQTSMYLCASSSRDRGNQPQHFGDGTRLSIL.

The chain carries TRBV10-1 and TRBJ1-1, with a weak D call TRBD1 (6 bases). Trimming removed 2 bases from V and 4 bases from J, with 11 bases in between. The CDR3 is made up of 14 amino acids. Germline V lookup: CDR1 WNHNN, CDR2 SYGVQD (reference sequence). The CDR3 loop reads CASSERQDGTEAFF. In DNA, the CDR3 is TGCGCCAGCAGTGAGAGACAGGACGGCACTGAAGCTTTCTTT.

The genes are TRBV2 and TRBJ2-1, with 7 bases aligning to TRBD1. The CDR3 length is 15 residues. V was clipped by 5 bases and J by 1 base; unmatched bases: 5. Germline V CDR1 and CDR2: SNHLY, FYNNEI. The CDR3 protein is CASSPGQSSYNEQFF. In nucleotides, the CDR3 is TGTGCCAGCAGTCCGGGACAGAGTTCCTACAATGAGCAGTTCTTC.